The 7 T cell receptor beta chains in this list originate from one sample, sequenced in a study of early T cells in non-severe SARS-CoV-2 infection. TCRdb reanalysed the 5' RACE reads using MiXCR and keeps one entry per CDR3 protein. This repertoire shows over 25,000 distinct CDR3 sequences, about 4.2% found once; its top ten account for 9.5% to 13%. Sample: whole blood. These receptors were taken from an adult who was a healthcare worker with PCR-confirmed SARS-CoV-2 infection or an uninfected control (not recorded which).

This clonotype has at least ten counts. The CDR3 sequence is CASSTSSSYNEQFF. In nucleotides, the CDR3 is TGTGCCAGCAGCACATCTAGCTCCTACAATGAGCAGTTCTTC. The V and J genes are TRBV9 and TRBJ2-1; D remains unclear. The CDR3 extends over 14 amino acids. The V end lost 4 bases, the J end lost 0 bases, and 8 bases lay between the germline ends. Per germline, CDR1 SGDLS and CDR2 YYNGEE. Complete variable domain (other parts from reference TRBV9 and TRBJ2-1): DSGVTQTPKHLITATGQRVTLRCSPRSGDLSVYWYQQSLDQGLQFLIQYYNGEERAKGNILERFSAQQFPDLHSELNLSSLELGDSALYFCASSTSSSYNEQFFGPGTRLTVL.

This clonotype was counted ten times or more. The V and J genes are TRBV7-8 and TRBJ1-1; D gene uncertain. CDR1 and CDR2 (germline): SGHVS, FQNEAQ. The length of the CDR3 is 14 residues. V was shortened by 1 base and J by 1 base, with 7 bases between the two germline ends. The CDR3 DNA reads TGTGCCAGCAGCTTAGGGACGGCGAACACTGAAGCTTTCTTT. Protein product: CASSLGTANTEAFF. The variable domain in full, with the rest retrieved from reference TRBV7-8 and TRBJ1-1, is GAGVSQSPRYKVAKRGQDVALRCDPISGHVSLFWYQQALGQGPEFLTYFQNEAQLDKSGLPSDRFFAERPEGSVSTLKIQRTQQEDSAVYLCASSLGTANTEAFFGQGTRLTVV.

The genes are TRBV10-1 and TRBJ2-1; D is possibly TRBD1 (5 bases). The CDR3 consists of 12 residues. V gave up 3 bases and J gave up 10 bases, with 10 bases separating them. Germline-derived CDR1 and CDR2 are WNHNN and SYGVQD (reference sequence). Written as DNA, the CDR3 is TGCGCCAGCAGTGACCCGTGGGGCGAGCAGTTCTTC. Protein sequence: CASSDPWGEQFF.

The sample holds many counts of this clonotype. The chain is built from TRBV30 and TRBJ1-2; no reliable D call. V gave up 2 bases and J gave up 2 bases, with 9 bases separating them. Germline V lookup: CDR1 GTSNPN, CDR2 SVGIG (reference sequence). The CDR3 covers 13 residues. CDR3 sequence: CAWSMLVNYGYTF. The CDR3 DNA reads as TGTGCCTGGAGTATGCTTGTGAACTATGGCTACACCTTC.

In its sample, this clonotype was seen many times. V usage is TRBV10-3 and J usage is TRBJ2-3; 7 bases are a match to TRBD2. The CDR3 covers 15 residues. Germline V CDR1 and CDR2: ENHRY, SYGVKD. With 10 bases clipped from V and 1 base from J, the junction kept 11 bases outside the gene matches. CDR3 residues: CATEYSSGGTDTQYF. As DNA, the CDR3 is TGTGCCACAGAATACTCTAGCGGAGGCACAGATACGCAGTATTTT.

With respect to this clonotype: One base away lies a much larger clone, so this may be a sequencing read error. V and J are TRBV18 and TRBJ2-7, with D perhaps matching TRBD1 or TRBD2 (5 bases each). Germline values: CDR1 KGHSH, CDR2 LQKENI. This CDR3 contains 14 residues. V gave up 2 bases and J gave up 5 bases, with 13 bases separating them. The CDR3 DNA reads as TGTGCCAGCTCACCATCCGGACTGGGGGACGAGCAGTACTTC. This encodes CASSPSGLGDEQYF.

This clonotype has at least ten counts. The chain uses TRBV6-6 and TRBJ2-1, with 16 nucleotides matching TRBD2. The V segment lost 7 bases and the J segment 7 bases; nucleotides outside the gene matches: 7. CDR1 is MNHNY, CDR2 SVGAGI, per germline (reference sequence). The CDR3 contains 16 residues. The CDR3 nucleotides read TGTGCCAGCAAACCGGGACTAGCGGGGGGGCAAAATGAGCAGTTCTTC. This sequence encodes CASKPGLAGGQNEQFF.